Listed below are T cell receptor beta chains from one sample, sequenced in a study of T cells in localized non-small cell lung cancer. Data came from immunoSEQ multiplex PCR; TCRdb stores just in-frame clones and leaves some out. The data show 15,000 to 20,000 clones, approximately 80% seen once. Source: peripheral blood, taken before any cancer treatment. The receptors shown here come from a man aged 35 to 69 with stage I lung adenocarcinoma. Both conserved end residues are part of each CDR3. Clone size is given for some rows only: seen once, a few or many times, or a class if the clone is expanded.

v_call	clone_size	cdr3_aa
TRBV28	.	CASSWWTSNTGELFF
TRBV28	.	CASSPHVSGGDEKLFF
TRBV7-2	.	CASSTRTSGDGELFF
TRBV28	.	CASSRQRSSYNSPLHF
TRBV6-5	.	CASSYWAGDGTGELFF
TRBV5-6	.	CASSPGHLEAFF
TRBV28	.	CASSFGGTYRDTQYF
TRBV11-2	.	CASLGEGSGNTIYF
TRBV4-2	.	CASSQVSSRNTEAFF
TRBV6-5	.	CASSYSGLAGYEQYF
TRBV5-8	once	CASSSISDTQYF
TRBV4-3	.	CASSPGQGNMNTEAFF
TRBV2	.	CASRAFPAGNQPQHF
TRBV15	.	CATSRASTDTQYF
TRBV27	.	CASSDLTLLAGVTQYF
TRBV4-1	.	CASSLGTASSYEQYF
TRBV4-1	.	CASSQDRSPGDNEQFF
TRBV5-1	.	CASSRTGDWGEQYF
TRBV13	.	CASSLFTENTGELFF
TRBV15	.	CATSSTRAKREKLFF
TRBV10-3	few	CAISESSGGTTDTQYF
TRBV28	.	CASKLPEAYEQYF
TRBV11-2	.	CASSSRLVNYGYTF
TRBV27	.	CASSFRGGNEQYF
TRBV19	once	CASSIVEPGLFYNEQFF
TRBV5-1	.	CASSRVGLAGGTYNEQFF
TRBV27	.	CASSLAEGELPNEQFF
TRBV28	.	CASSLSRGRTNEQFF
TRBV6-1	.	CASSEPPVWPDTQYF
TRBV25-1	once	CASLEETQYF
TRBV7-9	.	CASSFLSSYNEQFF
TRBV19	.	CASSIGQGFGQPQHF
TRBV27	few	CASSLVTGGISNSPLHF
TRBV5-1	few	CASSFIAGSDNEQFF
TRBV7-6	.	CASSLAASGSSYEQYF
TRBV27	few	CASSFPTGELFF
TRBV15	.	CATSSTSGALHF
TRBV9	.	CASSSPGTASGYTF
TRBV11-1	.	CASSLQGGNTEAFF
TRBV4-2	.	CASSQAHGQANEKLFF
TRBV25-1	.	CASSEMALYNEQFF
TRBV7-9	.	CASSPSESSYEQYF
TRBV27	few	CASSWGQGDGEQYF
TRBV6-1	.	CASSSISGTYNEQFF
TRBV18	once	CASSRTGSGQYF
TRBV27	.	CASSSTGVGRTQYF
TRBV30	few	CAWSVRGRSQPQHF
TRBV7-9	.	CASSPRLGLGEKLFF
TRBV7-9	few	CASSLEGLYGYTF
TRBV25-1	.	CARGDRVVETQYF
TRBV2	.	CASTAGSYEQYF
TRBV6-5	.	CASSYSTGAEQFF
TRBV5-1	few	CASRTGPGPYEQYF
TRBV27	.	CASTSGGWAADTQYF
TRBV2	.	CASTPEMNTEAFF